This T cell receptor (beta chain) was captured by sequencing in a study of monozygotic twins with inflammatory bowel disease. Findings and limits, study-wide: IBD patients had lower TCRbeta diversity (inverse Simpson) than healthy co-twins. Limited power may explain why concordant and discordant twins showed no difference in repertoire similarity. Distinct T cell subtypes could not be told apart.

TCRdb reprocessed the 5' RACE reads, keeping one entry per CDR3 protein, no DNA. The sample includes some 330,000 distinct CDR3 sequences. A remark on this clonotype: No antigen is known for it.

This CDR3 spans 14 amino acids. Germline V lookup: CDR1 ENHRY, CDR2 SYGVKD. Blood was drawn at less than 3 ml per donor. The source material was blood. V usage is TRBV10-3 and J usage is TRBJ1-3. This sequence originates from a human donor with ulcerative colitis or Crohn's disease, or a healthy co-twin of an affected twin (not recorded which). The CDR3 is CAISESVLRNTIYF.